The following is a T cell receptor (beta chain) sequence with its context. The data originate from a study of blood T cell repertoires in COVID-19. Study as a whole: Sources were T cells, B-cell-depleted T cells, or PBMCs; the material itself was cDNA or gDNA.

The CDR3 loop spans 13 amino acids. V lost 1 base and J 0 bases, leaving 3 bases between the germline ends. The germline gives CDR1 WSHSY, CDR2 SAAADI. Original processing methods: Amplified reference gene primers provided the basis for estimating nucleated cell counts. The repertoire was sequenced with immunoSEQ multiplex PCR; TCRdb's copy has only in-frame clones and lacks some. V and J calls and clone size are copied from that table; D and trimming were computed from the DNA. The data show about 140,000 clones, just over 85% seen once. The source is a woman aged 60-70 years with acute or convalescent COVID-19. Sequencing was done on a sample of peripheral blood. This chain links TRBV10-2 with TRBJ1-1, with D unresolved. For the CDR3, the DNA is TGCGCCAGCAGTGAGTTCTTGAACACTGAAGCTTTCTTT. Translated: CASSEFLNTEAFF.